This TCR beta chain is drawn from a study of cytomegalovirus exposure and HLA in healthy donors (TCRdb year 2017). Study-level background: According to a later analysis, one platform produced both the roughly 130 validation repertoires and the 670 or so repertoires of the first cohort. The study was designed to test whether signatures of past pathogen exposure could be identified by cataloging public T cell receptors. In addition to the first cohort of around 670 subjects, a separate validation cohort of over 90 different subjects was used. High-throughput TCR immunosequencing, statistical association of individual TCRs with disease status, and machine learning were combined to predict cytomegalovirus infection status. The full study reports these points: Subsequent analysis determined that TCRs grouped into clusters in the first cohort also showed a tendency toward co-occurrence across the 90 to 150 validation repertoires, and approximately 93% of cluster scores exceeded 0. A few of the identified cytomegalovirus-associated TCR beta chains were confirmed in vitro to be specific for cytomegalovirus antigens. A later analysis lacked HLA typing for the validation cohort, so it scored co-occurrence in that cohort across all 130 or so repertoires. Most TCR sequences were seen in very few donors, while some public TCRs were found in many individuals. Cytomegalovirus status was reported to be diagnosed by the classifier with high specificity and sensitivity in both the original and validation cohorts. The study listed 150 to 200 TCR beta chains as associated with cytomegalovirus. According to the authors, the approach could potentially be generalized to other disease states and immunological phenotypes.

Measured from the cysteine to the phenylalanine, the CDR3 is 14 residues long. The entry retains the CDR3 DNA only, 42 bases that are in frame from base 1. V and J are trimmed by 4 bases and 2 bases, and the gene matches miss 5 bases of the junction. On this clone: Its antigen is currently not known. Base qualities are not recorded, but no much larger clone differs from it by a single base.

The library was generated by the immunoSEQ multiplex PCR assay. From the authors' description of their analysis: A statistical classification framework was developed to diagnose cytomegalovirus status using the catalog of TCR beta chain sequences. Here the immuneACCESS table is served through TCRdb, limited to in-frame sequences with V and J called. Missing clones are a known gap in these copies; in checked studies unresolved V genes cover under half, and the rest lacks a known reason. Clone size and the V and J calls come from that table; the DNA yielded D and trimming. The sample table records 200,000 to 250,000 clones; about 87% of these occur just once. In total, the top ten clones hold about 2.8% of the sample. Separate from the roughly 700-subject first cohort, the validation cohort of 95 to 150 subjects was the group to which the donors belonged.

The chain was built from TRBV23-1 and TRBJ2-7; 7 central nucleotides agree with TRBD1. TRBV23-1 is recorded as an ORF, its role being uncertain. This sequence originates from a man between 18 and 35 years old in good health and CMV-seronegative. Sequencing input: PBMCs. In nucleotides, the sequence is TGCGCCAGCAGTCTTTCGACAGGGACCTACGAGCAGTACTTC. Its translation is CASSLSTGTYEQYF.